The rows below give T cell receptor beta chains drawn from one sample of a study of OX40 agonist ivuxolimab in advanced cancers. Sequencing was performed with immunoSEQ multiplex PCR; in TCRdb, only in-frame clones are kept and a portion is missing. The data contain about 75,000 clones, 90% of them singletons. Source: CD4+ or CD8+ T cells sorted from blood, taken in a trial of the OX40 agonist ivuxolimab. All receptors come from an adult with an advanced solid tumor such as melanoma, head and neck, liver or kidney cancer. Both conserved end residues are part of each CDR3. The order of the fields is D gene, J gene, V gene, clone size, CDR3 DNA, CDR3 protein. The D gene is left open where the match is weak. Where a row states a size, it is once, few, many or the class of an expanded clone; other rows omit it.

d_gene: -; j_gene: TRBJ1-1; v_gene: TRBV5-1; abundance: -; CDR3nt: TGCGCCAGCAACACGGGGGAGAACACTGAAGCTTTCTTT; CDR3aa: CASNTGENTEAFF
d_gene: TRBD1; j_gene: TRBJ1-4; v_gene: TRBV7-9; abundance: -; CDR3nt: TGTGCCAGCAGCCGAGACTCCGGGACAGGGGATGAAAAACTGTTTTTT; CDR3aa: CASSRDSGTGDEKLFF
d_gene: -; j_gene: TRBJ2-7; v_gene: TRBV6-5; abundance: -; CDR3nt: TGTGCCAGTTCCTATAGGGCGGAGGGCGAGCAGTACTTC; CDR3aa: CASSYRAEGEQYF
d_gene: TRBD2; j_gene: TRBJ2-2; v_gene: TRBV29-1; abundance: -; CDR3nt: TGCAGCGTCCTGAACCCCGCGGGGGAAAACACCGGGGAGCTGTTTTTT; CDR3aa: CSVLNPAGENTGELFF
d_gene: -; j_gene: TRBJ2-7; v_gene: TRBV4-3; abundance: -; CDR3nt: TGCGCCAGCAGCCAAGGGCAGGGAAACTCCTACGAGCAGTACTTC; CDR3aa: CASSQGQGNSYEQYF
d_gene: -; j_gene: TRBJ1-1; v_gene: TRBV11-2; abundance: -; CDR3nt: TGTGCCAGCAGCCCACACTTAAACACTGAAGCTTTCTTT; CDR3aa: CASSPHLNTEAFF
d_gene: TRBD2; j_gene: TRBJ2-7; v_gene: TRBV5-1; abundance: once; CDR3nt: TGCGCCAGCAGCGGACTAGACCGGTCCGAGCAGTACTTC; CDR3aa: CASSGLDRSEQYF
d_gene: -; j_gene: TRBJ1-5; v_gene: TRBV19; abundance: few; CDR3nt: TGTGCCAGTAGTATGGAGGACAGCAACAATCAGCCCCAGCATTTT; CDR3aa: CASSMEDSNNQPQHF
d_gene: -; j_gene: TRBJ1-5; v_gene: TRBV2; abundance: once; CDR3nt: TGTGCCAGCAGGGGCAGCAATCAGCCCCAGCATTTT; CDR3aa: CASRGSNQPQHF
d_gene: -; j_gene: TRBJ2-3; v_gene: TRBV7-2; abundance: -; CDR3nt: TGTGCCAGCAGCTTAGTGGATACGCAGTATTTT; CDR3aa: CASSLVDTQYF
d_gene: -; j_gene: TRBJ2-7; v_gene: TRBV5-1; abundance: -; CDR3nt: TGCGCCAGCAGCTTGAGTGTGGGCCGGGACGAGCAGTACTTC; CDR3aa: CASSLSVGRDEQYF
d_gene: TRBD1; j_gene: TRBJ2-1; v_gene: TRBV11-2; abundance: -; CDR3nt: TGTGCCAGCAGCCAAACAGGGGGAGGCTACAATGAGCAGTTCTTC; CDR3aa: CASSQTGGGYNEQFF
d_gene: -; j_gene: TRBJ1-1; v_gene: TRBV28; abundance: -; CDR3nt: TGTGCCAGCAGCATAAACACTGAAGCTTTCTTT; CDR3aa: CASSINTEAFF
d_gene: TRBD1; j_gene: TRBJ2-5; v_gene: TRBV6-1; abundance: few; CDR3nt: TGTGCCAGCAGTCGGGACAGGGGATATGAGACCCAGTACTTC; CDR3aa: CASSRDRGYETQYF
d_gene: -; j_gene: TRBJ2-5; v_gene: TRBV19; abundance: -; CDR3nt: TGTGCCAGTAGTATAGGCAGTCAAGAGACCCAGTACTTC; CDR3aa: CASSIGSQETQYF
d_gene: TRBD2; j_gene: TRBJ2-5; v_gene: TRBV29-1; abundance: -; CDR3nt: TGCAGCGTTGCCGGACTAGCCTCTAAGGGTAACCAAGAGACCCAGTACTTC; CDR3aa: CSVAGLASKGNQETQYF
d_gene: -; j_gene: TRBJ1-1; v_gene: TRBV1; abundance: once; CDR3nt: TGCACCAGATCTCGGGACAGGGGGTTCTCTGAAGCTTTCTTT; CDR3aa: CTRSRDRGFSEAFF